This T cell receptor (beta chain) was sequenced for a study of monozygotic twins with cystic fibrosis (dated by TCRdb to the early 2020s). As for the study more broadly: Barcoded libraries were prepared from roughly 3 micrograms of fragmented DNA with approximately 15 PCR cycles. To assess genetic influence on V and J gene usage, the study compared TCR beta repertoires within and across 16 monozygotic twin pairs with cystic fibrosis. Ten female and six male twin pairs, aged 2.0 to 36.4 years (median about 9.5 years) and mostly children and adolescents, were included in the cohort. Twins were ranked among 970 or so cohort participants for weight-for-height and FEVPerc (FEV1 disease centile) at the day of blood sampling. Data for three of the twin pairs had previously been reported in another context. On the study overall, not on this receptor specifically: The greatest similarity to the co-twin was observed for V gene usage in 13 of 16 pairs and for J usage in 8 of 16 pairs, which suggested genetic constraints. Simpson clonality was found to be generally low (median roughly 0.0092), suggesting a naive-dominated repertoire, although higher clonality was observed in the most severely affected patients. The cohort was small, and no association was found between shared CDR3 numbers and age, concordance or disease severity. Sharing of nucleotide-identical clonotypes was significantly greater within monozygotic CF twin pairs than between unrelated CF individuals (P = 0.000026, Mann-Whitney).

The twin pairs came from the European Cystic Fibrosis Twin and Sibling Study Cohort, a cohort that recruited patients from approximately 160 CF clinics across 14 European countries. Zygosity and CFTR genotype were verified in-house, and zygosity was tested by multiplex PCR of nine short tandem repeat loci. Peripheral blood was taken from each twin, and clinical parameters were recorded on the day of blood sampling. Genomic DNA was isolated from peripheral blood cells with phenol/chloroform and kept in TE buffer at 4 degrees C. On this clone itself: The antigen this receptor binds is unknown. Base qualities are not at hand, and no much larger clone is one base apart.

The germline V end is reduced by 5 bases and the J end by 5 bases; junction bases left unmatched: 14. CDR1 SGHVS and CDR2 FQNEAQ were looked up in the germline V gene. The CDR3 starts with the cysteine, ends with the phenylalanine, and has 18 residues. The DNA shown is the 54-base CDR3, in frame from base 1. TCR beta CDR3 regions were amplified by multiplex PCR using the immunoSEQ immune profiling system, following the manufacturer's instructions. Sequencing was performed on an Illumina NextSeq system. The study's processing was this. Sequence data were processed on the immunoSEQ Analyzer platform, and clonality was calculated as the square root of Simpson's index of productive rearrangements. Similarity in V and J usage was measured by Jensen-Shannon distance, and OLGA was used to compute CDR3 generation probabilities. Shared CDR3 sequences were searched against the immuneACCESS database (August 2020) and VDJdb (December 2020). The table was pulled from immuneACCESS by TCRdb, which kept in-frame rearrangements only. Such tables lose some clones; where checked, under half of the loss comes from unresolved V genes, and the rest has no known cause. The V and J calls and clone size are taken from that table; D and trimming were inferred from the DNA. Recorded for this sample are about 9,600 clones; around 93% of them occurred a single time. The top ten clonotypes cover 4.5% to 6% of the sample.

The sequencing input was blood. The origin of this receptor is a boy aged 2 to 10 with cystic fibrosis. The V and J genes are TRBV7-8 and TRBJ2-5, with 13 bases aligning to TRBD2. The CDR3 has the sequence CASSRPRVLAGGRETQYF. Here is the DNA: TGTGCCAGCAGCCGCCCGAGGGTACTAGCGGGGGGGCGTGAGACCCAGTACTTC.